This T cell receptor beta chain is drawn from a study of PD-1 blockade in classical Hodgkin lymphoma. After autologous stem cell transplantation all patients relapsed, and prior brentuximab vedotin exposure differed between cohorts. TCRdb's copy holds only in-frame clones and misses some; the assay was immunoSEQ multiplex PCR. The sample consists of approximately 44,000 clones, around two thirds of them appearing once. This clone has a single count. The source of this sequence is a human donor with classical Hodgkin lymphoma. Sequenced here: peripheral blood mononuclear cells (PBMCs), sampled at baseline.

This CDR3 is CASGTGSYEQYF. The DNA for the CDR3 is TGTGCCAGCGGGACAGGCTCCTACGAGCAGTACTTC. The chain is built from TRBV6-5 and TRBJ2-7; TRBD1 agrees at 8 bases. From germline, CDR1 is MNHEY and CDR2 SVGAGI. CDR3 length equals 12 residues. Losses at the gene ends were 8 bases for V and 0 bases for J; bases not matched to a gene: 0.